This T cell receptor (beta chain) emerged from a study of Graves' ophthalmopathy and Graves' hyperthyroidism. Notes on the study in general: Blood repertoires reportedly contained most expanded thyroid clonotypes above 0.001 frequency. The model's ophthalmopathy progression predictions had approximately 69% sensitivity and 72% to 80% specificity. For separating ophthalmopathy from stable hyperthyroidism, a 13-signature model gave 85% to 90% sensitivity and roughly 83% specificity.

CDR1 and CDR2 from the germline V gene are SQVTM and ANQGSEA. The CDR3 totals 13 residues. Trimming removed 5 bases from V and 0 bases from J, with 8 bases in between. Amplified TCR beta CDR3 regions were obtained using RNA transcripts as template. The workflow started with a first-round RT-PCR run with HTBI primers and then moved on to a second-round multiplex PCR. TCRdb passed the multiplex PCR reads through MiXCR, listing each CDR3 protein once. The sample has over a million distinct CDR3 sequences, less than 45% seen once. At least ten counts were recorded for this clonotype. Its cognate antigen is unknown.

This TCR was recovered from an adult man with Graves' hyperthyroidism. The chain combines TRBV29-1 with TRBJ1-3; D unclear. Material: peripheral blood or thyroid tissue (not recorded which). CDR3 sequence: CSVYGVSGNTIYF. The CDR3 DNA is TGCAGCGTTTATGGGGTCTCTGGAAACACCATATATTTT.